This T cell receptor beta chain comes out of a study of blood T cells in healthy people across ages. Findings and limits, study-wide: Roughly linearly, TCR beta diversity per million T cells fell as age increased.

The sample holds a few counts of this clonotype. What it binds is not known. The V gene's germline CDR1 is SQVTM and CDR2 ANQGSEA. This CDR3 spans 13 amino acids. The V and J ends lost 5 bases and 0 bases respectively, with 11 bases between them. Then a second PCR, running roughly 7 to 12 cycles, was carried out with a sample-barcoded 5' primer and a J-beta primer mix. From the 5' RACE reads, TCRdb called clonotypes with MiXCR, one entry per CDR3 protein. The sample has 650,000 to 800,000 distinct CDR3 sequences; under 45% are singletons. The donors, healthy Caucasians from Russia, were aged 6 to 90. The V call is TRBV29-1, the J call TRBJ2-7; TRBD1 is a possible D gene (5 bases). Specimen: blood. This clonotype was obtained from a man aged 55 to 70 in good health. The CDR3 here is CSVTGGASYEQYF. CDR3 coding DNA: TGCAGCGTTACTGGTGGGGCCTCCTACGAGCAGTACTTC.